This T cell receptor (beta chain) was obtained from a study of cytomegalovirus exposure and HLA in healthy donors. Study-level points and caveats: In an earlier analysis, productive rearrangement rates for most beta V segments clustered near 87% or 30%. TRBV6-2, TRBV6-3 and some other V segments were excluded as indistinguishable. Common viral pathogens were later found to be apparently linked to several of the most significant clusters.

This clone has only a few counts. Antigen: not known. The PCR ran on 60 Vbeta and 13 Jbeta primers. In the authors' methods: Per a later analysis, the number of unique TCR beta chains was about 80 million, of which around 9.9 million were shared. Clones were read by immunoSEQ multiplex PCR, and TCRdb kept only the in-frame ones, dropping some. V and J calls and clone size come straight from that table; D and trimming were deduced from the DNA. The sample lists around 150,000 clones, roughly a tenth occurring once. V was trimmed by 0 bases and J by 4 bases, leaving 7 bases between them. Germline lookup yields CDR1 SGHVS and CDR2 FNYEAQ. This CDR3 spans 15 amino acids.

V and J are TRBV7-6 and TRBJ2-6; tentative D call: TRBD1 (5 bases). Sequencing input: PBMCs. The TCR originated in a male donor in good health and CMV-seronegative. DNA of the CDR3: TGTGCCAGCAGCTTAGCAGGGGTCGGGGCCAACGTCCTGACTTTC. This sequence encodes CASSLAGVGANVLTF.